These 2 T cell receptor beta chains were all obtained from the same sample, sequenced in a study of T cell responses to AZD1222 COVID-19 vaccine. Sequencing used immunoSEQ multiplex PCR; TCRdb keeps in-frame clones, though not all of them. The sample holds 150,000 to 200,000 clones, around 89% seen once. The input for sequencing was peripheral blood, taken 28 days after the second dose of the MenACWY control vaccine. These receptors came from an adult who received the MenACWY meningococcal vaccine as a control.

J is TRBJ1-2 and V is TRBV2, with D perhaps matching TRBD1 (6 bases). The germline V gene encodes CDR1 SNHLY and CDR2 FYNNEI. The CDR3 runs to 11 residues. V dropped 6 bases and J dropped 5 bases, with 7 bases sitting between them. CDR3 residues: CASRGGYGYTF. The CDR3 DNA reads TGTGCCAGCAGAGGGGGGTATGGCTACACCTTC.

The chain combines TRBV29-1 with TRBJ1-4; no firm D call. The CDR3 consists of 12 residues. V was cut by 4 bases and J by 8 bases, with 11 bases left in between. Germline V gene data show CDR1 as SQVTM and CDR2 as ANQGSEA. The CDR3 reads CSVGGKGEKLFF. The CDR3 DNA reads as TGCAGCGTTGGTGGTAAGGGCGAAAAACTGTTTTTT.